These 31 T cell receptor beta chains share one sample of origin, sequenced in a study of shared clonotypes between healthy human individuals. Method: immunoSEQ multiplex PCR; TCRdb's copy keeps in-frame clones and lacks some. The repertoire holds around 2.5 million clones, roughly 93% seen once, with roughly 0.36% in the top ten. Specimen: naive CD4+ T cells from PBMCs. The subset was: CD45RA+ positively selected. Receptors originate from a man between 18 and 35 years old in good health. Some clones in this sample may be carry-over from other donors' samples.

The J gene is TRBJ2-4, the V gene TRBV7-2; D possibly matches TRBD1 or TRBD2 (6 bases each). Germline V gene data show CDR1 as SGHTA and CDR2 as FQGNSA. This CDR3 has 14 amino acids. V gave up 3 bases and J gave up 6 bases, with 12 bases separating them. The CDR3 bases are TGTGCCAGCAGCTTCCGGGGGCGCATAAACATTCAGTACTTC. Translated, it gives CASSFRGRINIQYF.

The rearrangement links TRBV28 to TRBJ2-7; D ambiguous. The germline V gene encodes CDR1 MDHEN and CDR2 SYDVKM. Trimming left V 6 bases short and J 4 bases short, with 10 bases between. This CDR3 spans 12 amino acids. Here the CDR3 reads CASRIVGYEQYF. The CDR3 DNA is TGTGCCAGCAGGATCGTGGGGTACGAGCAGTACTTC.

The rearrangement joins TRBV30 to TRBJ2-1; D unclear. The CDR3 has 13 amino acids. The V gene lost 4 bases and the J gene lost 9 bases, with 16 bases spanning the gap. Germline V gene lookup returns CDR1 GTSNPN and CDR2 SVGIG (reference sequence). The CDR3 region has the DNA TGTGCCTGGAAGGCGGTAATAGCCAGTGAGCAGTTCTTC. Protein product: CAWKAVIASEQFF.

The chain recombines TRBV6-5 with TRBJ2-1, with 10 bases identical to TRBD2. Germline loops: CDR1 MNHEY, CDR2 SVGAGI. The CDR3 has 15 residues. The V and J ends lost 6 bases and 4 bases, in that order; junction bases with no gene match: 6. The CDR3 loop reads CASSQGTSAYNEQFF. DNA of the CDR3: TGTGCCAGCAGCCAAGGGACTAGCGCGTACAATGAGCAGTTCTTC.

The V gene is TRBV4-3, the J gene TRBJ1-2; maybe TRBD1 (6 bases). The length of the CDR3 is 16 residues. From germline, CDR1 is LGHNA and CDR2 YSLEER. The germline V and J ends were trimmed by 0 bases and 7 bases, with 18 bases remaining between them. DNA of the CDR3: TGCGCCAGCAGCCAAGATCTCAGACAGGCATGGAGTGGCTACACCTTC. Amino acid sequence: CASSQDLRQAWSGYTF.

This chain links TRBV10-2 with TRBJ1-5; D not certain. Germline CDR1 is WSHSY and CDR2 is SAAADI. The V end was cut by 3 bases, the J end by 0 bases, with 9 bases between. The CDR3 covers 15 residues. This CDR3 reads CASSDSELSNQPQHF. The DNA of the CDR3 is TGCGCCAGCAGTGATTCCGAACTTAGCAATCAGCCCCAGCATTTT.

The rearrangement links TRBV5-1 to TRBJ1-1; 9 bases align to TRBD1. Trimming removed 3 bases from V and 4 bases from J; junction bases left unmatched: 4. The CDR3 consists of 14 residues. Germline lookup yields CDR1 SGHRS and CDR2 YFSETQ. Written as DNA, the CDR3 is TGCGCCAGCAGCTCTGGACAGGGGACCACTGAAGCTTTCTTT. Protein: CASSSGQGTTEAFF.

The chain uses TRBV29-1 and TRBJ1-2; 7 bases agree with TRBD1. CDR1 and CDR2 from the germline V gene are SQVTM and ANQGSEA. The CDR3 has 12 residues. Unmatched junction bases numbered 4, after V lost 6 bases and J lost 3 bases. CDR3 protein: CSVLRGDYGYTF. CDR3 sequence (DNA): TGCAGCGTCCTCAGGGGGGACTATGGCTACACCTTC.

The CDR3 reads CASSLGPIYTGELFF. Written as DNA, the CDR3 is TGTGCCAGCAGCTTAGGGCCGATCTACACCGGGGAGCTGTTTTTT. The chain links TRBV11-1 to TRBJ2-2; D not resolved. The V gene's germline CDR1 is SGHAT and CDR2 FQDESV (reference sequence). The germline V and J ends were trimmed by 1 base and 3 bases, with 9 bases remaining between them. The CDR3 has 15 amino acids.

The V and J genes are TRBV11-3 and TRBJ2-1, with a possible D match to TRBD2 (6 bases). From germline, CDR1 is SGHNT and CDR2 YENEEA. The CDR3 totals 13 residues. The V end lost 3 bases, the J end lost 7 bases, and 10 bases lay between the germline ends. The CDR3 loop is CASSLMEGNEQFF. The CDR3 DNA is TGTGCCAGCAGCTTGATGGAGGGGAATGAGCAGTTCTTC.

This clone appeared a single time. The chain links TRBV5-1 to TRBJ1-1, with D uncertain. The V end was cut by 4 bases, the J end by 1 base, with 14 bases between. Germline assignment: CDR1 SGHRS and CDR2 YFSETQ. The CDR3 spans 15 residues. CDR3 sequence (DNA): TGCGCCAGCAGCCCGGAGGTGTTAGAGAACACTGAAGCTTTCTTT. Translation: CASSPEVLENTEAFF.

The rearrangement uses TRBV7-2 and TRBJ2-7; D perhaps matches TRBD1 (5 bases). From germline, CDR1 is SGHTA and CDR2 FQGNSA. CDR3 length: 16 amino acids. V was shortened by 6 bases and J by 3 bases, with 21 bases between the two germline ends. The CDR3 DNA reads TGTGCCAGCAGTCCTACCAGGGCAGGGAATGGCTACGAGCAGTACTTC. Its translation is CASSPTRAGNGYEQYF. The full variable domain, with the rest looked up from reference TRBV7-2 and TRBJ2-7, is GAGVSQSPSNKVTEKGKDVELRCDPISGHTALYWYRQSLGQGLEFLIYFQGNSAPDKSGLPSDRFSAERTGGSVSTLTIQRTQQEDSAVYLCASSPTRAGNGYEQYFGPGTRLTVT.

This chain links TRBV7-2 with TRBJ2-1, with D unclear. Trimming took 2 bases from V and 10 from J, leaving 12 bases between them. Germline V gives CDR1 SGHTA, CDR2 FQGNSA. The CDR3 consists of 13 residues. CDR3 loop: CASSLYPSEEQFF. CDR3 coding DNA: TGTGCCAGCAGCTTATACCCTTCAGAAGAGCAGTTCTTC.

The chain joins TRBV5-1 to TRBJ2-2; 10 bases map to TRBD1. Germline CDR1 SGHRS, CDR2 YFSETQ. The CDR3 consists of 18 residues. Losses at the gene ends were 4 bases for V and 1 base for J; bases not matched to a gene: 10. The CDR3 nucleotides are TGCGCCAGCAGCGCCTGGACAGGGGGGTTAAGGAACACCGGGGAGCTGTTTTTT. Protein: CASSAWTGGLRNTGELFF.

The chain recombines TRBV9 with TRBJ2-2, with D unclear. The length of the CDR3 is 16 residues. V lost 1 base and J 3 bases, leaving 13 bases between the germline ends. Germline CDR1 and CDR2: SGDLS and YYNGEE. The CDR3 is CASSVSSKVYTGELFF. The CDR3 bases are TGTGCCAGCAGCGTAAGCAGTAAAGTTTACACCGGGGAGCTGTTTTTT.

The CDR3 DNA reads as TGTGCCATCTCCGGGACAACTGAAATCTATGGCTACACCTTC. It translates to CAISGTTEIYGYTF. The chain uses TRBV5-4 and TRBJ1-2; TRBD1 might be the D (6 bases). This CDR3 comprises 14 residues. Germline V gene lookup returns CDR1 SGHNT and CDR2 YYREEE (reference sequence). Trimming removed 9 bases at V and 4 bases at J, with 19 bases between.

The rearrangement uses TRBV7-8 and TRBJ1-5; 11 positions agree with TRBD1. The CDR3 covers 16 residues. The germline V gene has CDR1 SGHVS and CDR2 FQNEAQ. Unmatched junction bases numbered 6, after V lost 1 base and J lost 7 bases. The CDR3 sequence: CASSLEDRGREQPQHF. The CDR3 DNA is TGTGCCAGCAGCTTAGAGGACAGGGGGCGGGAGCAGCCCCAGCATTTT.

In this sample, this clone turned up once. The chain employs TRBV7-2 and TRBJ2-3; TRBD2 aligns across 13 bases. Germline CDR1 is SGHTA and CDR2 is FQGNSA. The CDR3 loop spans 18 amino acids. The J segment lost 1 base and the V segment lost 5 bases, leaving 9 bases of the junction unmatched. The CDR3: CASSPRTSGSIGTDTQYF. CDR3 DNA: TGTGCCAGCAGCCCCCGGACTAGCGGGAGTATTGGCACAGATACGCAGTATTTT.

The genes are TRBV4-1 and TRBJ2-1, with no clear D. CDR1 is MGHRA and CDR2 is YSYEKL in the germline V gene. This CDR3 is 13 amino acids long. V was pared by 4 bases and J by 4 bases, with 8 bases between. CDR3 loop: CASSRNSYNEQFF. The CDR3 DNA reads TGCGCCAGCAGCCGTAACTCTTACAATGAGCAGTTCTTC.

The chain couples TRBV5-1 to TRBJ2-2, with a tentative D call TRBD2 (5 bases). The CDR3 is 14 residues long. V lost 4 bases and J lost 7, with 14 bases in between. The V gene's germline CDR1 is SGHRS and CDR2 YFSETQ. The CDR3 DNA is TGCGCCAGCAGCGTCCGGCTAGCCGGCGGGGAGCTGTTTTTT. Its protein product is CASSVRLAGGELFF.

This rearrangement joins TRBV5-1 to TRBJ2-7; no definite D call. The germline CDR1 and CDR2 sequences are SGHRS and YFSETQ. This CDR3 region has 13 residues. Trimming pared 0 bases from V and 0 bases from J, leaving 4 bases between. Here the CDR3 reads CASSLDASYEQYF. In nucleotides, the CDR3 is TGCGCCAGCAGCTTGGATGCCTCCTACGAGCAGTACTTC.

The J gene is TRBJ2-1, the V gene TRBV28, with 14 bases lining up with TRBD2. The germline V gene encodes CDR1 MDHEN and CDR2 SYDVKM. The CDR3 length is 14 residues. V shed 10 bases, J shed 8 bases, and the junction held 7 bases outside the gene matches. CDR3 protein: CAILGTSGSYEQFF. The CDR3 region has the DNA TGTGCCATATTAGGGACTAGCGGGAGCTATGAGCAGTTCTTC.

The chain joins TRBV5-6 to TRBJ2-5; TRBD1 agrees at 8 bases. Looked up from germline, CDR1 is SGHDT and CDR2 is YYEEEE. The CDR3 contains 15 residues. Losses at the gene ends were 6 bases for V and 5 bases for J; bases not matched to a gene: 12. The CDR3 bases are TGTGCCAGCACGTCGACGCAGGGGGCGGGGGAGACCCAGTACTTC. This codes for CASTSTQGAGETQYF.

The chain recombines TRBV28 with TRBJ2-5, with unresolved D. The CDR3 covers 14 residues. Germline assignment: CDR1 MDHEN and CDR2 SYDVKM. Trimming stripped 4 bases from V and 2 bases from J, with 11 bases between. The chain's CDR3 is CASSWYDGQETQYF. The CDR3 DNA is TGTGCCAGCAGTTGGTATGACGGGCAAGAGACCCAGTACTTC.

This clone was picked up a small number of times. The CDR3 is CSRKNTEAFF. The CDR3 nucleotides are TGCAGTCGGAAAAACACTGAAGCTTTCTTT. This chain connects TRBV20-1 to TRBJ1-1; no definite D call. Germline V gene lookup returns CDR1 DFQATT and CDR2 SNEGSKA (reference sequence). The CDR3 runs to 10 residues. V lost 8 bases and J 2 bases, leaving 6 bases between the germline ends.

V is TRBV18 and J is TRBJ1-1; D is unclear. Looked up from germline, CDR1 is KGHSH and CDR2 is LQKENI. V was trimmed by 3 bases and J by 3 bases, leaving 8 bases between them. This CDR3 spans 13 amino acids. The CDR3 region has the DNA TGTGCCAGCTCACCTTCCATGGACACTGAAGCTTTCTTT. Its translation: CASSPSMDTEAFF.

The chain combines TRBV5-6 with TRBJ1-1; tentatively, D is TRBD1 (5 bases). This CDR3 is built from 12 residues. Germline values: CDR1 SGHDT, CDR2 YYEEEE. The ends were cut back, 4 bases at V and 9 bases at J, with 13 bases in the middle. CDR3 bases: TGTGCCAGCAGCACAAACAGGAGAAAAGCTTTCTTT. Its translation is CASSTNRRKAFF. The complete variable domain, with remaining parts taken from reference TRBV5-6 and TRBJ1-1, reads DAGVTQSPTHLIKTRGQQVTLRCSPKSGHDTVSWYQQALGQGPQFIFQYYEEEERQRGNFPDRFSGHQFPNYSSELNVNALLLGDSALYLCASSTNRRKAFFGQGTRLTVV.

The gene calls are TRBV5-1 and TRBJ2-5; D gene unclear. The CDR3 is made up of 13 amino acids. V lost 5 bases and J lost 1, with 9 bases in between. The germline V gene has CDR1 SGHRS and CDR2 YFSETQ. Here the CDR3 reads CASSADPQETQYF. The CDR3 DNA reads as TGCGCCAGCAGTGCAGATCCCCAAGAGACCCAGTACTTC.

The CDR3 here is CASHDYLTGSDNQPQHF. DNA of the CDR3: TGTGCCAGCCATGATTACCTGACGGGCAGCGATAATCAGCCCCAGCATTTT. The chain recombines TRBV28 with TRBJ1-5; D gene uncertain. Trimming took 8 bases from V and 4 from J, leaving 24 bases between them. Germline-derived CDR1 and CDR2 are MDHEN and SYDVKM. The CDR3 covers 17 residues.

The rearrangement uses TRBV28 and TRBJ2-7, with D possibly called TRBD1 or TRBD2 (5 bases each). The CDR3 spans 12 residues. Germline V gives CDR1 MDHEN, CDR2 SYDVKM. Trimming cost V 8 bases and J 5 bases, with 13 bases left between them. The CDR3, as DNA: TGTGCCAGCCGGAACCCGGGGCACGAGCAGTACTTC. This codes for CASRNPGHEQYF. Complete variable domain (other parts from reference TRBV28 and TRBJ2-7): DVKVTQSSRYLVKRTGEKVFLECVQDMDHENMFWYRQDPGLGLRLIYFSYDVKMKEKGDIPEGYSVSREKKERFSLILESASTNQTSMYLCASRNPGHEQYFGPGTRLTVT.

The chain joins TRBV5-1 to TRBJ1-1; D might be TRBD1 (6 bases). Germline CDR1 reads SGHRS; CDR2 reads YFSETQ. Trimming removed 5 bases at V and 3 bases at J, with 14 bases between. This CDR3 contains 14 residues. For the CDR3, the DNA is TGCGCCAGCAGACCAAGCCCAGGGGACACTGAAGCTTTCTTT. Residues: CASRPSPGDTEAFF.